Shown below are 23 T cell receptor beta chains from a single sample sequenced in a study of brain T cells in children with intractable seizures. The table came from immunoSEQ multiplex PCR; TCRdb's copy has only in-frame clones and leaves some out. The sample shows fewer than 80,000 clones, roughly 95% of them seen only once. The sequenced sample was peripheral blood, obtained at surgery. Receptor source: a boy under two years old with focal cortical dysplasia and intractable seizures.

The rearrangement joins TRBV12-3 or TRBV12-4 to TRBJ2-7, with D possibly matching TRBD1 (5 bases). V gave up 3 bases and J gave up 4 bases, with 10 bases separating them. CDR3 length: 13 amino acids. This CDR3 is CASSFRAGYEQYF. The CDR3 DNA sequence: TGTGCCAGCAGTTTTAGGGCAGGGTACGAGCAGTACTTC.

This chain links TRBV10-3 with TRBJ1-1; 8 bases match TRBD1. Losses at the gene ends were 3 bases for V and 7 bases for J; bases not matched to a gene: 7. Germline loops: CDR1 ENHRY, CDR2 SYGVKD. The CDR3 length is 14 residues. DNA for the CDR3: TGTGCCATCAGTGACCCAGGGGGCGCCGATGAAGCTTTCTTT. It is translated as CAISDPGGADEAFF.

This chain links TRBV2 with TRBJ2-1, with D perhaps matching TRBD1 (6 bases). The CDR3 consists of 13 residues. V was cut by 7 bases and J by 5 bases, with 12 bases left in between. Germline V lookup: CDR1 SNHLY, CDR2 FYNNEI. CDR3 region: CASTKDSNNEQFF. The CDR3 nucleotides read TGTGCCAGCACCAAGGACAGTAACAATGAGCAGTTCTTC.

The CDR3 is CAISHGTHEKLFF. The CDR3 DNA is TGTGCCATCAGCCACGGGACGCATGAAAAACTGTTTTTT. The rearrangement uses TRBV10-3 and TRBJ1-4, with D possibly being TRBD1 (5 bases). V was shortened by 6 bases and J by 6 bases, with 11 bases between the two germline ends. The CDR3 length is 13 residues. Looked up from germline, CDR1 is ENHRY and CDR2 is SYGVKD.

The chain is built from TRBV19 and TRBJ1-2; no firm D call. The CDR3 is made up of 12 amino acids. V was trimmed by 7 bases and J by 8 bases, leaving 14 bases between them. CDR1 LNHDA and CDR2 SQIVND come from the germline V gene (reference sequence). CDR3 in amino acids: CASTCRGCGYTF. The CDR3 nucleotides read TGTGCCAGTACCTGCCGTGGATGCGGCTACACCTTC. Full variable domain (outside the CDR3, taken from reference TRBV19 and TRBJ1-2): DGGITQSPKYLFRKEGQNVTLSCEQNLNHDAMYWYRQDPGQGLRLIYYSQIVNDFQKGDIAEGYSVSREKKESFPLTVTSAQKNPTAFYLCASTCRGCGYTFGSGTRLTVV.

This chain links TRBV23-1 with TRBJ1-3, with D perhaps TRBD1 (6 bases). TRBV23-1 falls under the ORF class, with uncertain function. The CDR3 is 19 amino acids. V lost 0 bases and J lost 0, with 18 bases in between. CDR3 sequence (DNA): TGCGCCAGCAGTCAATCCGGAGGGCAGGGGAAACTCTCTGGAAACACCATATATTTT. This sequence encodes CASSQSGGQGKLSGNTIYF.

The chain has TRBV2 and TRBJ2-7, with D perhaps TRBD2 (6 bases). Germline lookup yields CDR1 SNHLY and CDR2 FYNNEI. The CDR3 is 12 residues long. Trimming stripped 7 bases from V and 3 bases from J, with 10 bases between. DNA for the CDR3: TGTGCCAGCACCCTGCGGGGCTACGAGCAGTACTTC. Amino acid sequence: CASTLRGYEQYF. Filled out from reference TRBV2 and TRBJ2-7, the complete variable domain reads EPEVTQTPSHQVTQMGQEVILRCVPISNHLYFYWYRQILGQKVEFLVSFYNNEISEKSEIFDDQFSVERPDGSNFTLKIRSTKLEDSAMYFCASTLRGYEQYFGPGTRLTVT.

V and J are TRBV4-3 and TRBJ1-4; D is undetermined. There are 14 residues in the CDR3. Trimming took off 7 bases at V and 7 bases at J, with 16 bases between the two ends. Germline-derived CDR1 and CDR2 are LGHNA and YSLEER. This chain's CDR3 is CASTNDPGGEKLFF. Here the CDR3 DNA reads TGCGCCAGCACGAATGACCCGGGCGGTGAAAAACTGTTTTTT.

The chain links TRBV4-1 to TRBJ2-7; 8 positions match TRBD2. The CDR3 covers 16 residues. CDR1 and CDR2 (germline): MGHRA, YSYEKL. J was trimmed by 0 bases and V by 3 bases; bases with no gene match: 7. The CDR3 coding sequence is TGCGCCAGCAGCCATCCCTCACTAGCGGACTCCTACGAGCAGTACTTC. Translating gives CASSHPSLADSYEQYF.

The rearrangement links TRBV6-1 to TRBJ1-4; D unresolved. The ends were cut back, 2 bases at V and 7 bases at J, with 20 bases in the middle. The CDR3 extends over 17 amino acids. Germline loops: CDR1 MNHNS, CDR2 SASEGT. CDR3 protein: CASSEIPLSDFGEKLFF. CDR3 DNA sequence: TGTGCCAGCAGTGAAATCCCCTTAAGTGATTTCGGTGAAAAACTGTTTTTT.

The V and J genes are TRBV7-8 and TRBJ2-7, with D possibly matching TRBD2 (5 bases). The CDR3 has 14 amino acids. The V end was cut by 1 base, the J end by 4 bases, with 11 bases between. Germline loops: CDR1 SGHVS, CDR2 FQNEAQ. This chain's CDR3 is CASSLDGGRYEQYF. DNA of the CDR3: TGTGCCAGCAGCTTAGACGGAGGAAGGTACGAGCAGTACTTC.

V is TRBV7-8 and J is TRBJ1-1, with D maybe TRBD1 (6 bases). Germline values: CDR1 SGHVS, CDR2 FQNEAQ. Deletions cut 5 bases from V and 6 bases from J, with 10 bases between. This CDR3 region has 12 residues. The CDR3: CASSTTGSEAFF. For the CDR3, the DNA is TGTGCCAGCAGCACCACAGGGTCTGAAGCTTTCTTT.

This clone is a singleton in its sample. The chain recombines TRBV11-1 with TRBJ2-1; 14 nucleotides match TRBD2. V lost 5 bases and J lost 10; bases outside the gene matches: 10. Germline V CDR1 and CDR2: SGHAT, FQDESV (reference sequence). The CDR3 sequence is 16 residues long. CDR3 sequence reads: CASSGRLAGGPREQFF. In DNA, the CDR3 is TGTGCCAGCAGCGGACGACTAGCGGGAGGGCCTAGGGAGCAGTTCTTC.

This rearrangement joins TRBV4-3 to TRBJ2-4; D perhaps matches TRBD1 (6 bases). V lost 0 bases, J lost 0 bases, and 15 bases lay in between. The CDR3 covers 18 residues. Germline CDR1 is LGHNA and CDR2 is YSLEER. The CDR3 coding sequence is TGCGCCAGCAGCCAAGAGGGGGCGGGCCAAATAGCCAAAAACATTCAGTACTTC. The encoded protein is CASSQEGAGQIAKNIQYF.

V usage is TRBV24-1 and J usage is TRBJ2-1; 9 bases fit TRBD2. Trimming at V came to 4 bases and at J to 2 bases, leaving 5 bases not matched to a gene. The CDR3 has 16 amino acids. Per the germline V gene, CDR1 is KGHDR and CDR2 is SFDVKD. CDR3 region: CATSEVAGVAYNEQFF. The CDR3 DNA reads TGTGCCACCAGTGAGGTAGCGGGAGTGGCCTACAATGAGCAGTTCTTC.

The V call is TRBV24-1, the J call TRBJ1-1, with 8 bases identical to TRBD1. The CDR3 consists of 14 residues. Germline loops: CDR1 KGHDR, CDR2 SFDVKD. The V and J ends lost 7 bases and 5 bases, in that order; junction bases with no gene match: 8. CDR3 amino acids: CATRMDRVGTEAFF. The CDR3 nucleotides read TGTGCCACCAGAATGGACAGGGTAGGAACTGAAGCTTTCTTT.

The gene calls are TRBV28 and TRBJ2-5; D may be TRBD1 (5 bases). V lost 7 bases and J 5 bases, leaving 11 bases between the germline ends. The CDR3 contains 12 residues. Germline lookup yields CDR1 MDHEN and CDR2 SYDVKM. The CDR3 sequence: CASTGLGETQYF. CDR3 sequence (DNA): TGTGCCAGCACAGGGTTAGGGGAGACCCAGTACTTC. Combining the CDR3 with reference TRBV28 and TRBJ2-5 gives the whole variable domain DVKVTQSSRYLVKRTGEKVFLECVQDMDHENMFWYRQDPGLGLRLIYFSYDVKMKEKGDIPEGYSVSREKKERFSLILESASTNQTSMYLCASTGLGETQYFGPGTRLLVL.

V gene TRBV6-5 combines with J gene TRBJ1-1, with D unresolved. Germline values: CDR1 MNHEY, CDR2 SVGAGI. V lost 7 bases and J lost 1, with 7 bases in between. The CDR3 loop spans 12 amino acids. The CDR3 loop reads CASKRTNTEAFF. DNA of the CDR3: TGTGCCAGCAAAAGGACGAACACTGAAGCTTTCTTT.

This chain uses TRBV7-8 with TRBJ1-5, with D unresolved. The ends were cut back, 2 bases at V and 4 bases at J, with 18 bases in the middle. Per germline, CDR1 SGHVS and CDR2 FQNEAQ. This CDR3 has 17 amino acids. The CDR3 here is CASSLFRLGWDNQPQHF. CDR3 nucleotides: TGTGCCAGCAGCTTATTCAGGCTCGGATGGGATAATCAGCCCCAGCATTTT.

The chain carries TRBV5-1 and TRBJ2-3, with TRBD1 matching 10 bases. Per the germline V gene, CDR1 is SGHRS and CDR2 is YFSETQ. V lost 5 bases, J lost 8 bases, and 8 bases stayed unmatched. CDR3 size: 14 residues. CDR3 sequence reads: CASRSDRGWRTQYF. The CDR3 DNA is TGCGCCAGCAGATCGGACAGGGGGTGGCGTACGCAGTATTTT. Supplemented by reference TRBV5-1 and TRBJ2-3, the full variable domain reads KAGVTQTPRYLIKTRGQQVTLSCSPISGHRSVSWYQQTPGQGLQFLFEYFSETQRNKGNFPGRFSGRQFSNSRSEMNVSTLELGDSALYLCASRSDRGWRTQYFGPGTRLTVL.

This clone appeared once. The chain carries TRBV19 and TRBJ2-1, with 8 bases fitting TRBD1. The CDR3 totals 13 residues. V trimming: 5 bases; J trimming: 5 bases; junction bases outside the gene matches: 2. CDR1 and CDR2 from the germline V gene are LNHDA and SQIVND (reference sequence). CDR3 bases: TGTGCCAGTAGTTGGGGACAGGACAATGAGCAGTTCTTC. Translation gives CASSWGQDNEQFF.

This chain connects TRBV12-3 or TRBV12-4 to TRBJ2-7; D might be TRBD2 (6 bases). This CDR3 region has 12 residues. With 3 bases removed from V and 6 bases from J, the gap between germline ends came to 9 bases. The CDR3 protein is CASSFGGVEQYF. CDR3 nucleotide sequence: TGTGCCAGCAGTTTTGGAGGGGTCGAGCAGTACTTC.

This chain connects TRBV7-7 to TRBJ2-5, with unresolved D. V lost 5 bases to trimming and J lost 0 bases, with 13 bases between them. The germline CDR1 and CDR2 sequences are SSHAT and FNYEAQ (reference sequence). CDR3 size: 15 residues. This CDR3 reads CASSRQFGYQETQYF. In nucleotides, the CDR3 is TGTGCCAGCAGCCGTCAATTTGGGTACCAAGAGACCCAGTACTTC. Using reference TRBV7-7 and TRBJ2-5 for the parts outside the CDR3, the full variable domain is GAGVSQSPRYKVTKRGQDVTLRCDPISSHATLYWYQQALGQGPEFLTYFNYEAQPDKSGLPSDRFSAERPEGSISTLTIQRTEQRDSAMYRCASSRQFGYQETQYFGPGTRLLVL.